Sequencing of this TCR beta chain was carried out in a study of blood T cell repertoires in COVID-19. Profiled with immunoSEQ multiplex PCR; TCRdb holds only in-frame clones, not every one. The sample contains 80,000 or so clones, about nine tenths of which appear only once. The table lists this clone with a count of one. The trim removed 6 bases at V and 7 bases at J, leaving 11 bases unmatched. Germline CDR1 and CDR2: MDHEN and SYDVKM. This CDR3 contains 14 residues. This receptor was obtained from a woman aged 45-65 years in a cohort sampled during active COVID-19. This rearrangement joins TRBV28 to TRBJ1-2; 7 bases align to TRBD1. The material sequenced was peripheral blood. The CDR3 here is CASRLTGVGGGYTF. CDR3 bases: TGTGCCAGCAGACTTACAGGGGTGGGGGGTGGCTACACCTTC.